Following are 27 T cell receptor beta chains from one sample sequenced in a study of CD8+ T cells in alopecia areata. Treatment given: oral pan-JAK inhibitor, 5-10 mg twice daily. Reverse transcribed after extraction, RNA yielded cDNA as the sequencing template. Sequencing used immunoSEQ multiplex PCR; TCRdb keeps in-frame clones, though not all of them. The profile shows some 120,000 clones, around 50% of them singletons. The source was CD8+ T cells sorted from blood, collected at week 24, from a patient treated with tofacitinib. These receptors were collected from a human donor with alopecia areata.

The V call is TRBV30, the J call TRBJ2-3, with 10 bases lining up with TRBD1. This CDR3 comprises 14 residues. CDR1 is GTSNPN and CDR2 is SVGIG in the germline V gene (reference sequence). Trimming took 1 base from V and 5 from J; bases not matched to a gene: 3. The CDR3 sequence is CAWSATGGGDTQYF. CDR3 nucleotide sequence: TGTGCCTGGAGTGCGACAGGGGGCGGAGATACGCAGTATTTT.

As DNA, the CDR3 is TGTGCCAGCAGCTTAGGGGGCTCTAACACTGAAGCTTTCTTT. Translation gives CASSLGGSNTEAFF. The rearrangement links TRBV7-9 to TRBJ1-1; D might be TRBD1 (5 bases). Per the germline V gene, CDR1 is SEHNR and CDR2 is FQNEAQ (reference sequence). This CDR3 is built from 14 residues. Trimming took 1 base from V and 2 from J, leaving 8 bases between them.

J is TRBJ2-3 and V is TRBV6-5; no firm D call. Germline V lookup: CDR1 MNHEY, CDR2 SVGAGI. Trimming pared 0 bases from V and 6 bases from J, leaving 7 bases between. This CDR3 has 13 amino acids. As DNA, the CDR3 is TGTGCCAGCAGTTACTCCCCAGACGATACGCAGTATTTT. Translating gives CASSYSPDDTQYF.

This clone was found a few times. The gene calls are TRBV2 and TRBJ2-7; D uncertain. Trimming took off 3 bases at V and 0 bases at J, with 9 bases between the two ends. Germline loops: CDR1 SNHLY, CDR2 FYNNEI. The CDR3 sequence is 14 residues long. The DNA for the CDR3 is TGTGCCAGCAGTGACCCCAGTCTCTCCTACGAGCAGTACTTC. Translating it yields CASSDPSLSYEQYF.

The rearrangement links TRBV9 to TRBJ1-2; D may be TRBD1 (5 bases). Between the trimmed V and J ends, which lost 4 bases and 2 bases, there was a span of 15 bases. The germline V gene encodes CDR1 SGDLS and CDR2 YYNGEE. This CDR3 has 15 residues. The CDR3 reads CASSWGRGRNYGYTF. The CDR3 DNA sequence: TGTGCCAGCAGCTGGGGACGGGGCCGAAACTATGGCTACACCTTC. Complete variable domain (other parts from reference TRBV9 and TRBJ1-2): DSGVTQTPKHLITATGQRVTLRCSPRSGDLSVYWYQQSLDQGLQFLIQYYNGEERAKGNILERFSAQQFPDLHSELNLSSLELGDSALYFCASSWGRGRNYGYTFGSGTRLTVV.

The gene calls are TRBV29-1 and TRBJ2-2; the D is unclear. The CDR3 is 16 residues long. V dropped 0 bases and J dropped 0 bases, with 11 bases sitting between them. Germline CDR1 reads SQVTM; CDR2 reads ANQGSEA. The CDR3 sequence: CSVEDPGTTNTGELFF. DNA of the CDR3: TGCAGCGTTGAAGATCCTGGCACCACGAACACCGGGGAGCTGTTTTTT.

In its sample, this clone was seen once. The V call is TRBV27, the J call TRBJ2-2, with unresolved D. The CDR3 has 15 residues. Trimming removed 2 bases from V and 0 bases from J, with 7 bases in between. The germline gives CDR1 MNHEY, CDR2 SMNVEV (reference sequence). The CDR3 is CASSLEWSNTGELFF. The CDR3 nucleotides read TGTGCCAGCAGTTTAGAATGGTCGAACACCGGGGAGCTGTTTTTT.

V is TRBV4-3 and J is TRBJ1-1, with unresolved D. The germline V gene has CDR1 LGHNA and CDR2 YSLEER. This CDR3 is built from 14 residues. V gave up 0 bases and J gave up 4 bases, with 9 bases separating them. The chain's CDR3 is CASSQDFDGTEAFF. For the CDR3, the DNA is TGCGCCAGCAGCCAAGATTTCGACGGCACTGAAGCTTTCTTT.

Remarks on this clone: This sample also contains other DNA sequences that code for the same CDR3. The J gene is TRBJ2-5, the V gene TRBV9, with D perhaps matching TRBD2 (6 bases). Germline lookup yields CDR1 SGDLS and CDR2 YYNGEE. V was pared by 0 bases and J by 2 bases, with 8 bases between. This CDR3 comprises 14 residues. This CDR3 reads CASSVEAGQETQYF. The CDR3 nucleotides read TGTGCCAGCAGCGTAGAGGCGGGGCAAGAGACCCAGTACTTC.

The J gene is TRBJ1-2, the V gene TRBV29-1; 7 bases match TRBD1. V trimming: 7 bases; J trimming: 0 bases; junction bases outside the gene matches: 2. The length of the CDR3 is 12 residues. Germline assignment: CDR1 SQVTM and CDR2 ANQGSEA. The CDR3 spells CSAGQANYGYTF. CDR3 DNA sequence: TGCAGCGCCGGACAGGCTAACTATGGCTACACCTTC.

This clone occurred a few times. The chain is built from TRBV4-3 and TRBJ1-1, with a weak D call TRBD1 (6 bases). The CDR3 runs 16 residues. CDR1 and CDR2 from the germline V gene are LGHNA and YSLEER. Between the trimmed V and J ends, which lost 3 bases and 1 base, there was a span of 15 bases. CDR3 in DNA: TGCGCCAGCAGCCAGGGGGAAGGGGGTAGGAACACTGAAGCTTTCTTT. Translating gives CASSQGEGGRNTEAFF.

The gene calls are TRBV27 and TRBJ2-3, with a possible D match to TRBD2 (6 bases). Germline values: CDR1 MNHEY, CDR2 SMNVEV (reference sequence). Trimming shortened V by 5 bases and J by 1 base, and 13 bases separated the two germline ends. This CDR3 has 15 amino acids. CDR3 loop: CASSPPGTGTDTQYF. The CDR3 coding sequence is TGTGCCAGCAGTCCCCCGGGGACTGGCACAGATACGCAGTATTTT.

This clone was seen only a few times. The gene calls are TRBV5-1 and TRBJ1-6; D ambiguous. Per germline, CDR1 SGHRS and CDR2 YFSETQ. Trimming pared 4 bases from V and 7 bases from J, leaving 6 bases between. The CDR3 extends over 12 amino acids. CDR3 sequence (DNA): TGCGCCAGCAGCCCAGAGAATTCACCCCTCCACTTT. Residues: CASSPENSPLHF.

The chain is built from TRBV6-6 and TRBJ1-1; tentatively, D is TRBD1 (5 bases). Germline lookup yields CDR1 MNHNY and CDR2 SVGAGI (reference sequence). Trimming left V 5 bases short and J 3 bases short, with 10 bases between. The length of the CDR3 is 13 residues. This chain's CDR3 is CASSREGHTEAFF. CDR3 in DNA: TGTGCCAGCAGTCGAGAGGGACACACTGAAGCTTTCTTT.

This sequence joins TRBV5-6 and TRBJ1-2; TRBD1 agrees at 7 bases. The V and J ends lost 6 bases and 6 bases, in that order; junction bases with no gene match: 11. The CDR3 is 14 residues long. Germline lookup yields CDR1 SGHDT and CDR2 YYEEEE. The CDR3 DNA reads as TGTGCCAGCACCCGACAGGGCGTTGGGGATGGCTACACCTTC. Protein product: CASTRQGVGDGYTF.

This clone was counted once. The gene calls are TRBV7-9 and TRBJ1-2; D not resolved. V was pared by 4 bases and J by 3 bases, with 12 bases between. CDR3 length: 14 residues. Germline CDR1 is SEHNR and CDR2 is FQNEAQ (reference sequence). CDR3 loop: CASSSELEHYGYTF. CDR3 DNA sequence: TGTGCCAGCAGCTCCGAGTTAGAGCACTATGGCTACACCTTC.

The J gene is TRBJ2-6, the V gene TRBV13; TRBD1 matches at 9 bases. V lost 11 bases and J lost 0; bases outside the gene matches: 8. Germline V gene sequence: CDR1 PRHDT, CDR2 FYEKMQ (reference sequence). This CDR3 comprises 16 residues. The CDR3 region has the DNA TGTGCCTCCCGGGGACAGGGATACTCTGGGGCCAACGTCCTGACTTTC. It encodes CASRGQGYSGANVLTF.

The chain combines TRBV9 with TRBJ1-1; TRBD1 might be the D (5 bases). This CDR3 contains 15 residues. The V end lost 4 bases, the J end lost 5 bases, and 18 bases lay between the germline ends. Germline assignment: CDR1 SGDLS and CDR2 YYNGEE. DNA of the CDR3: TGTGCCAGCAGCCCCTCTAGAGGGGTAAGAACTGAAGCTTTCTTT. It codes for CASSPSRGVRTEAFF.

This chain uses TRBV5-6 with TRBJ1-6; the D gene is possibly TRBD1 (6 bases). The CDR3 is made up of 14 amino acids. Germline values: CDR1 SGHDT, CDR2 YYEEEE. V was clipped by 4 bases and J by 8 bases, with 13 bases between them. CDR3 in amino acids: CASSPGHSDSPLHF. DNA for the CDR3: TGTGCCAGCAGCCCGGGACATTCGGATTCACCCCTCCACTTT.

The CDR3 DNA sequence: TGTGCCAGCAGCTTAGTCATCCAGAACACCATATATTTT. This encodes CASSLVIQNTIYF. The genes are TRBV5-6 and TRBJ1-3; D ambiguous. Trimming stripped 2 bases from V and 7 bases from J, with 10 bases between. Germline V gives CDR1 SGHDT, CDR2 YYEEEE. The CDR3 length is 13 residues.

The CDR3 reads CASSYSWGATEAFF. Here the CDR3 DNA reads TGTGCCAGCAGTTACTCATGGGGGGCCACTGAAGCTTTCTTT. This chain joins TRBV6-5 and TRBJ1-1; a weak D match, TRBD1 (6 bases). This CDR3 region has 14 residues. V was shortened by 0 bases and J by 4 bases, with 9 bases between the two germline ends. Germline V gives CDR1 MNHEY, CDR2 SVGAGI.

This clone was counted a few times. The chain has TRBV29-1 and TRBJ2-7; D remains unclear. Looked up from germline, CDR1 is SQVTM and CDR2 is ANQGSEA. V shed 2 bases and J shed 0 bases, with 5 bases lying between them. This CDR3 spans 12 amino acids. The CDR3 protein is CSVETVSYEQYF. The CDR3 nucleotides read TGCAGCGTTGAAACAGTCTCCTACGAGCAGTACTTC.

This clone has only a few counts. The chain joins TRBV13 to TRBJ2-5; D may be TRBD2 (6 bases). Per the germline V gene, CDR1 is PRHDT and CDR2 is FYEKMQ (reference sequence). CDR3 length equals 14 residues. The V end was cut by 4 bases, the J end by 7 bases, with 16 bases between. CDR3 bases: TGTGCCAGCAGCTCATGGGACTCTCCGGGGACCCAGTACTTC. It encodes CASSSWDSPGTQYF.

The chain combines TRBV13 with TRBJ1-1; TRBD1 matches 7 bases. The CDR3 sequence is 12 residues long. The germline V gene encodes CDR1 PRHDT and CDR2 FYEKMQ (reference sequence). The trim removed 7 bases at V and 11 bases at J, leaving 10 bases unmatched. The CDR3 DNA is TGTGCCAGCAAGGGGGCAGGGGTGAGCGCTTTCTTT. It yields the protein CASKGAGVSAFF.

This clone was recorded a few times. The chain is built from TRBV5-1 and TRBJ1-2; the match to TRBD1 covers 7 bases. V was pared by 2 bases and J by 6 bases, with 7 bases of the junction left unmatched. The CDR3 is 14 residues long. From germline, CDR1 is SGHRS and CDR2 YFSETQ. CDR3 DNA sequence: TGCGCCAGCAGCTTTTGGAGACAGGGTCATGGCTACACCTTC. The encoded protein is CASSFWRQGHGYTF.

The CDR3 spells CASSLVAGGFLEQYF. CDR3 bases: TGTGCCAGCAGCTTAGTGGCAGGGGGCTTCCTCGAGCAGTACTTC. The chain recombines TRBV13 with TRBJ2-7; 8 bases match TRBD1. Germline-derived CDR1 and CDR2 are PRHDT and FYEKMQ (reference sequence). After removal of 1 base from V and 6 bases from J, the junction contained 8 bases not matched to a gene. CDR3 size: 15 residues.

This clone was observed a handful of times. CDR3 amino acids: CASSGTGAAKSGANVLTF. CDR3 DNA sequence: TGTGCCAGCAGCGGGACAGGGGCCGCAAAATCTGGGGCCAACGTCCTGACTTTC. The chain couples TRBV7-9 to TRBJ2-6; 10 bases are a match to TRBD1. This CDR3 spans 18 amino acids. V lost 5 bases, J lost 1 base, and 8 bases stayed unmatched. CDR1 SEHNR and CDR2 FQNEAQ come from the germline V gene (reference sequence).